A selection of T cell receptor beta chains follows, all from one sample in a study of early T cells in non-severe SARS-CoV-2 infection. A single record per CDR3 protein comes from TCRdb applying MiXCR to the 5' RACE reads. The data show some 60,000 distinct CDR3 sequences, 7% to 8% seen once. Sequencing was done on a sample of whole blood. These TCRs come from an adult who was a healthcare worker with PCR-confirmed SARS-CoV-2 infection or an uninfected control (not recorded which). Both conserved end residues are part of each CDR3. D genes are given only for firm matches. A row's size may be missing; if present it is once, few, many or a size class.

d_call clone_size j_call v_call cdr3_nt cdr3_aa
NA many TRBJ2-3 TRBV20-1 TGCAGTGCTAGAGAAGCCAAGCGAAGCACAGATACGCAGTATTTT CSAREAKRSTDTQYF
NA NA TRBJ1-4 TRBV27 TGTGCCAGCAGCCAAAAATCGGGGGAAAAACTGTTTTTT CASSQKSGEKLFF
NA many TRBJ2-1 TRBV14 TGTGCCAGCAGCCCGGGTCTTACAAGTGGGGAAAGGCAGTTCTTC CASSPGLTSGERQFF
NA NA TRBJ1-1 TRBV7-9 TGTGCCAGCAGCTCGGGGGCGAACACTGAAGCTTTCTTT CASSSGANTEAFF
NA many TRBJ2-1 TRBV24-1 TGTGCCACCAGCCAGGGTGGACTCGAGCAGTTCTTC CATSQGGLEQFF
TRBD2 many TRBJ2-1 TRBV20-1 TGCAGTGCTAGAGATAGGGACGGGAGGAGCCCCTACAATGAGCAGTTCTTC CSARDRDGRSPYNEQFF
NA many TRBJ1-5 TRBV12-3/TRBV12-4 TGTGCCAGCAGTCTGATAGAAGAACAGCCCCAGCATTTT CASSLIEEQPQHF
NA many TRBJ2-1 TRBV7-2 TGTGCCAGCAGCCTAGGGTCCGCTAGCACTGAGCAGTTCTTC CASSLGSASTEQFF
NA many TRBJ2-3 TRBV6-5 TGTGCCAGCAAAAGACAGACCGCTAGCACAGATACGCAGTATTTT CASKRQTASTDTQYF
TRBD2 few TRBJ2-7 TRBV28 TGTGCCAGCAGTTTAACGGCTAGCGGAAACTACGAGCAGTACTTC CASSLTASGNYEQYF
TRBD1 NA TRBJ1-3 TRBV3-1 TGTGCCAGCAGCCCTACAGGGGCCGGCTCTGGAAACACCATATATTTT CASSPTGAGSGNTIYF
NA few TRBJ2-3 TRBV28 TGTGCCAGCAGGCCAACGGCCCCTGGGACGCAGTATTTT CASRPTAPGTQYF
NA many TRBJ1-6 TRBV7-3 TGTGCCAGCAGCTTCGGAGGGAATAATTCACCCCTCCACTTT CASSFGGNNSPLHF
NA NA TRBJ2-1 TRBV21-1 TGTGCCAGCTATGCACAGCGGGAGGGGGATGAGCAGTTCTTC CASYAQREGDEQFF
NA NA TRBJ2-1 TRBV6-1 TGTGCCAGCAGTGAAGGGCCCGGACTGGTCTACAATGAGCAGTTCTTC CASSEGPGLVYNEQFF
NA NA TRBJ2-7 TRBV20-1 TGCAGTGCTAGGAGGTCCGAGCAGTACTTC CSARRSEQYF
TRBD1 many TRBJ2-7 TRBV29-1 TGCAGCGTTGACGCTCCTTCGCGGACAGGGACGGGCGAGCAGTACTTC CSVDAPSRTGTGEQYF
NA NA TRBJ2-5 TRBV29-1 TGCAGCGTTTCTCTTGGAAGTGCCCAAGAGACCCAGTACTTC CSVSLGSAQETQYF
TRBD1 many TRBJ2-5 TRBV28 TGTGCCAGCAGTTCAGCCGGGACAGGGGGCGAAGAGACCCAGTACTTC CASSSAGTGGEETQYF
NA NA TRBJ2-1 TRBV5-1 TGCGCCAGCAGCTTGAGGGTAGCGGAACTAAATGAGCAGTTCTTC CASSLRVAELNEQFF
NA many TRBJ2-6 TRBV7-3 TGTGCCAGCACCACTTACGGGTCTGGGGCCAACGTCCTGACTTTC CASTTYGSGANVLTF
NA many TRBJ2-1 TRBV2 TGTGCAGGGGGCTACAATGAGCAGTTCTTC CAGGYNEQFF
NA many TRBJ2-7 TRBV20-1 TGCAGTGCTCCCTGGGATGAGCAGTACTTC CSAPWDEQYF
NA NA TRBJ1-5 TRBV7-2 TGTGCCAGCAGCGGGAGGGTAGGGCAGCCCCAGCATTTT CASSGRVGQPQHF
TRBD1 NA TRBJ1-2 TRBV6-5 TGTGCCAGCAGTGGACAGGGAAGCTTCTATGGCTACACCTTC CASSGQGSFYGYTF
NA NA TRBJ2-6 TRBV2 TGTGCCAGCAGTCCCCGGGTGAGAATCTCTGGGGCCAACGTCCTGACTTTC CASSPRVRISGANVLTF
NA many TRBJ1-2 TRBV28 TGTGCCAGCAGTTTAGGAGTTTCTAACTATGGCTACACCTTC CASSLGVSNYGYTF
NA NA TRBJ1-4 TRBV28 TGTGCCAGCAGTCCCGGGACGGCGGTCGGTAAACTGTTTTTT CASSPGTAVGKLFF
NA many TRBJ2-2 TRBV12-3/TRBV12-4 TGTGCCAGCAGTTTAACAGGGCCTAACACCGGGGAGCTGTTTTTT CASSLTGPNTGELFF
NA few TRBJ2-7 TRBV20-1 TGCAGTGGAAGGCCAGGGGATGGAGGGCAGTACTTC CSGRPGDGGQYF
NA many TRBJ2-1 TRBV7-2 TGTGCCAGCAGCTCCCGTGGTAGCGGTTATGAGCAGTTCTTC CASSSRGSGYEQFF
NA many TRBJ2-4 TRBV23-1 TGCGCCAGCAGTCCCCCCCAGGGGAGCCTGGTCAAAAACATTCAGTACTTC CASSPPQGSLVKNIQYF
TRBD2 NA TRBJ2-2 TRBV11-1 TGTGCCAGCAGTTCAGGAGGACTAGCTACCGGGGAGCTGTTTTTT CASSSGGLATGELFF
TRBD1 many TRBJ1-1 TRBV2 TGTGCCAGCAGTTCAGGGACAGGGTTTATGAACACTGAAGCTTTCTTT CASSSGTGFMNTEAFF
NA NA TRBJ2-1 TRBV7-3 TGTGCCAGCAGCTTTCAGGGGAATGAGCAGTTCTTC CASSFQGNEQFF
TRBD1 NA TRBJ1-1 TRBV20-1 TGCAGTGCCGGGACAGGGATAGGCACTGAAGCTTTCTTT CSAGTGIGTEAFF
NA NA TRBJ2-1 TRBV27 TGTGCCAGCAGTTTTTCGACCTATCGACGGGATGAGCAGTTCTTC CASSFSTYRRDEQFF